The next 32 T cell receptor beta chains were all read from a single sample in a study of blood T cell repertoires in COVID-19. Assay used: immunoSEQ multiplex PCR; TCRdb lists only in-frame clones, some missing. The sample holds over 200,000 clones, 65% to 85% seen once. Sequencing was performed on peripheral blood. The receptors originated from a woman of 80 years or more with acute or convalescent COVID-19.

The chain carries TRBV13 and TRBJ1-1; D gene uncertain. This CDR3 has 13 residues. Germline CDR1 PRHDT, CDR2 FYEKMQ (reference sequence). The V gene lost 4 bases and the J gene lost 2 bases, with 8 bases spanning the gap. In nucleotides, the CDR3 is TGTGCCAGCAGCTGGAGAGTTAACACTGAAGCTTTCTTT. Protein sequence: CASSWRVNTEAFF.

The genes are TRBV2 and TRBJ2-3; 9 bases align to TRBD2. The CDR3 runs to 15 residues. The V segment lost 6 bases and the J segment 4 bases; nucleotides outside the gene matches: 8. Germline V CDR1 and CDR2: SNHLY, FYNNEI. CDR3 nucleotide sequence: TGTGCCAGCAGCCCCGGGGCGGGGGGGGCAGATACGCAGTATTTT. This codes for CASSPGAGGADTQYF.

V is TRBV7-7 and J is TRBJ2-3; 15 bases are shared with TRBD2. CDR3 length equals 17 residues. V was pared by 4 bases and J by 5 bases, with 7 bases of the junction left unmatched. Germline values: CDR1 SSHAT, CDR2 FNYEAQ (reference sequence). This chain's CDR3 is CASSYGLAGGPGDTQYF. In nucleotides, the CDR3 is TGTGCCAGCAGCTACGGACTAGCGGGGGGGCCTGGAGATACGCAGTATTTT.

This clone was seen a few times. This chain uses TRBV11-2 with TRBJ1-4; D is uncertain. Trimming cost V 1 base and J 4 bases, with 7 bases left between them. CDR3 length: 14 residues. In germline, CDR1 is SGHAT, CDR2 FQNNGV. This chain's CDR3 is CASSLVQLNEKLFF. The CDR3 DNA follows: TGTGCCAGCAGCTTAGTACAGCTTAATGAAAAACTGTTTTTT.

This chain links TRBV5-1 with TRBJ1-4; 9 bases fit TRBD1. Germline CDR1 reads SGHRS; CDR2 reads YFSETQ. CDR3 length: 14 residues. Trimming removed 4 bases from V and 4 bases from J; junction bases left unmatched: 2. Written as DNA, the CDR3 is TGCGCCAGCAGCACGGGACAGGGTAATGAAAAACTGTTTTTT. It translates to CASSTGQGNEKLFF.

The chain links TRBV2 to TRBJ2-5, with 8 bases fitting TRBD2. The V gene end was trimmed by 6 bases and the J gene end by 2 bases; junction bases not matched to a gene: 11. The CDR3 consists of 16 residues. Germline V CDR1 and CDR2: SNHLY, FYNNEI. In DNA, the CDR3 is TGTGCCAGCAGCAGGACCGGACTAGCCGAACAAGAGACCCAGTACTTC. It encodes CASSRTGLAEQETQYF.

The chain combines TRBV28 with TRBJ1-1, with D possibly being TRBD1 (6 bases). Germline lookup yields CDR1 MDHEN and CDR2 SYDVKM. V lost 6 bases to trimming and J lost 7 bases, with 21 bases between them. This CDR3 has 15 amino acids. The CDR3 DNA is TGTGCCAGCAGCCGAAACCTACAGGGAAGTGGTGAAGCTTTCTTT. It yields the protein CASSRNLQGSGEAFF.

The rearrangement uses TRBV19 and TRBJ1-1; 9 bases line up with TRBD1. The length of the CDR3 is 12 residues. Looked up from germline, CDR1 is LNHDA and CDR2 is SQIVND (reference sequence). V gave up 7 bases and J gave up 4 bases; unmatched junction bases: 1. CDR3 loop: CASKTGGTEAFF. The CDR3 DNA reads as TGTGCCAGTAAGACAGGGGGCACTGAAGCTTTCTTT. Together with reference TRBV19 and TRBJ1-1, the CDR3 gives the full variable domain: DGGITQSPKYLFRKEGQNVTLSCEQNLNHDAMYWYRQDPGQGLRLIYYSQIVNDFQKGDIAEGYSVSREKKESFPLTVTSAQKNPTAFYLCASKTGGTEAFFGQGTRLTVV.

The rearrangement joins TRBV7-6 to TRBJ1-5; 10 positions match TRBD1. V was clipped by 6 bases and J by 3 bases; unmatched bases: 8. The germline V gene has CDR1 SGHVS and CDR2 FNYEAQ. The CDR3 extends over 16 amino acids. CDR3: CASSDGQGGTNQPQHF. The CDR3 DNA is TGTGCCAGCAGTGACGGACAGGGGGGGACCAATCAGCCCCAGCATTTT. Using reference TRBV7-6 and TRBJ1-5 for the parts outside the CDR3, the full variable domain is GAGVSQSPRYKVTKRGQDVALRCDPISGHVSLYWYRQALGQGPEFLTYFNYEAQQDKSGLPNDRFSAERPEGSISTLTIQRTEQRDSAMYRCASSDGQGGTNQPQHFGDGTRLSIL.

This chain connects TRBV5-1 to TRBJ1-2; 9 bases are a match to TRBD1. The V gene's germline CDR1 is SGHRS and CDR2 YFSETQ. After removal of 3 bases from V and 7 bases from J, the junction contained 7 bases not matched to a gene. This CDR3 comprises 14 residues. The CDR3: CASSWGQGEGGYTF. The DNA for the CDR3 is TGCGCCAGCAGCTGGGGACAGGGAGAAGGTGGCTACACCTTC.

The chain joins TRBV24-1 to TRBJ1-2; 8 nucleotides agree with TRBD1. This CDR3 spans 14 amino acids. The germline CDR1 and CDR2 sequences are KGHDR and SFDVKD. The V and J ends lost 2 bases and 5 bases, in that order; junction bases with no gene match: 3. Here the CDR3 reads CATSDSGTGYGYTF. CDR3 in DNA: TGTGCCACCAGTGATTCAGGGACAGGATATGGCTACACCTTC.

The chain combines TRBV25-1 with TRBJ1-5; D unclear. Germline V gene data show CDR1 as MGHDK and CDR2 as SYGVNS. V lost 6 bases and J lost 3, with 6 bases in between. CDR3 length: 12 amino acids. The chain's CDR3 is CASRSYNQPQHF. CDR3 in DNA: TGTGCCAGCAGGAGTTACAATCAGCCCCAGCATTTT.

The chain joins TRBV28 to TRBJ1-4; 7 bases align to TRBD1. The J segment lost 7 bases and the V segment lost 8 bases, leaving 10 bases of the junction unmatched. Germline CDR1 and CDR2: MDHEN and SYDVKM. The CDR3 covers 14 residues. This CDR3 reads CASSQTGNGEKLFF. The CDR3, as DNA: TGTGCCAGCTCTCAGACAGGGAATGGTGAAAAACTGTTTTTT. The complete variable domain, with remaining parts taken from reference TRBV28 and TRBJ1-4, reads DVKVTQSSRYLVKRTGEKVFLECVQDMDHENMFWYRQDPGLGLRLIYFSYDVKMKEKGDIPEGYSVSREKKERFSLILESASTNQTSMYLCASSQTGNGEKLFFGSGTQLSVL.

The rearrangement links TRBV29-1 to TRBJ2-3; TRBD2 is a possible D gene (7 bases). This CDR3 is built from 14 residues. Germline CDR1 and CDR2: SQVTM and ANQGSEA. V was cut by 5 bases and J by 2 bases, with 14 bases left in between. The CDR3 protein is CSVRGGGVTDTQYF. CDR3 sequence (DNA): TGCAGCGTTCGAGGGGGGGGAGTCACAGATACGCAGTATTTT.

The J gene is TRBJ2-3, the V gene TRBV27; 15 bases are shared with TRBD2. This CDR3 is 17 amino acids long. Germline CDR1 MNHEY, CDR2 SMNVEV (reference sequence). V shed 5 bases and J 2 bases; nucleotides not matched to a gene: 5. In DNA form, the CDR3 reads TGTGCCAGCAGTGGACTAGCGGGAGGGCCTGACACAGATACGCAGTATTTT. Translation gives CASSGLAGGPDTDTQYF.

CDR3 protein: CASSLWVQTGTDTQYF. CDR3 DNA sequence: TGTGCCAGCAGCTTATGGGTGCAAACAGGCACAGATACGCAGTATTTT. The rearrangement uses TRBV7-9 and TRBJ2-3; D uncertain. CDR3 length: 16 residues. V gave up 2 bases and J gave up 1 base, with 13 bases separating them. CDR1 is SEHNR and CDR2 is FQNEAQ in the germline V gene (reference sequence). Combining the CDR3 with reference TRBV7-9 and TRBJ2-3 gives the whole variable domain DTGVSQNPRHKITKRGQNVTFRCDPISEHNRLYWYRQTLGQGPEFLTYFQNEAQLEKSRLLSDRFSAERPKGSFSTLEIQRTEQGDSAMYLCASSLWVQTGTDTQYFGPGTRLTVL.

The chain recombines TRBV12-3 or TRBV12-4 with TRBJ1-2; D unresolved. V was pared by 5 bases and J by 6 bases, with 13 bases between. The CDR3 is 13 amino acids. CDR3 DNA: TGTGCCAGCAGTCGAATGGGAGCTGATGGCTACACCTTC. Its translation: CASSRMGADGYTF.

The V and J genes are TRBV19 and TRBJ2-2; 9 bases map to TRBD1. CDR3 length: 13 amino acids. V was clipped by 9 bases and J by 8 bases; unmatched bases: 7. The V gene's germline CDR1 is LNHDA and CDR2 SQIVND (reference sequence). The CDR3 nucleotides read TGTGCCAGCGTCAGACAGGGGGAAGGGGAGCTGTTTTTT. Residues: CASVRQGEGELFF.

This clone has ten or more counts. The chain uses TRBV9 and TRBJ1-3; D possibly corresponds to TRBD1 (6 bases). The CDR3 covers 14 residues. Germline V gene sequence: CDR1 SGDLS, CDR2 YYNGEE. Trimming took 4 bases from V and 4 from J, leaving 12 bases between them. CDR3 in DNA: TGTGCCAGCAGCCCAACAGGGTTAGGAAACACCATATATTTT. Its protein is CASSPTGLGNTIYF.

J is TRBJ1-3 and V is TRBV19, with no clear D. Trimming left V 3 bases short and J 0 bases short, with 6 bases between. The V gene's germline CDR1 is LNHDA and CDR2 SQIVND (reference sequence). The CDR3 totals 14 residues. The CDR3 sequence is CASSMASSGNTIYF. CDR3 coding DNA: TGTGCCAGTAGTATGGCAAGCTCTGGAAACACCATATATTTT.

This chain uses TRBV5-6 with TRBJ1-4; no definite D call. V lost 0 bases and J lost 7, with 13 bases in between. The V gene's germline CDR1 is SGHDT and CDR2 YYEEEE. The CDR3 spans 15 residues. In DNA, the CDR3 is TGTGCCAGCAGCTTGGGAGGCGGGGTGAGTGAAAAACTGTTTTTT. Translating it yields CASSLGGGVSEKLFF.

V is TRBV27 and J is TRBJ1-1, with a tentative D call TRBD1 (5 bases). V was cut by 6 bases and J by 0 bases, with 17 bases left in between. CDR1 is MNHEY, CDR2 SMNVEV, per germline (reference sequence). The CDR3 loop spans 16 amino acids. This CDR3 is CASRPGWGGMNTEAFF. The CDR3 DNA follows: TGTGCCAGCAGACCAGGATGGGGGGGGATGAACACTGAAGCTTTCTTT.

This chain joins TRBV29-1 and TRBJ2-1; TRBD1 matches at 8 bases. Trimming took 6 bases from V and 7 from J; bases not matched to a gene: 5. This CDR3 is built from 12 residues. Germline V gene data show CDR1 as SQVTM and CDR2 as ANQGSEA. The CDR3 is CSVGQAGNEQFF. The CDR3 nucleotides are TGCAGCGTGGGACAGGCGGGAAATGAGCAGTTCTTC.

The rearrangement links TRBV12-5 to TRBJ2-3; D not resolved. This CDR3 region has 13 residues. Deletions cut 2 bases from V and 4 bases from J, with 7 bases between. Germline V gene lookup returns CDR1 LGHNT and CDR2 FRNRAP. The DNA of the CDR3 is TGTGCTAGTGGTTTGTCCGCAGCAGATACGCAGTATTTT. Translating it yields CASGLSAADTQYF.

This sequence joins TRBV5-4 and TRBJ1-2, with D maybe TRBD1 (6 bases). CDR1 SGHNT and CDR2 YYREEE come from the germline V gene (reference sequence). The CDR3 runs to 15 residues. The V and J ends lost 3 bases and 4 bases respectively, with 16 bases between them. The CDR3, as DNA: TGTGCCAGCAGCTCCAATCACAGGGACGGCTATGGCTACACCTTC. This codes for CASSSNHRDGYGYTF.

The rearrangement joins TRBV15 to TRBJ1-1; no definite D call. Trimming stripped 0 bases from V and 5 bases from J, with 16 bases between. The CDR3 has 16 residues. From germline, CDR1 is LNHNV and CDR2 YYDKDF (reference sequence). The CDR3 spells CATSRETTWGGTEAFF. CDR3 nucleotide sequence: TGTGCCACCAGCAGAGAGACTACCTGGGGTGGTACTGAAGCTTTCTTT.

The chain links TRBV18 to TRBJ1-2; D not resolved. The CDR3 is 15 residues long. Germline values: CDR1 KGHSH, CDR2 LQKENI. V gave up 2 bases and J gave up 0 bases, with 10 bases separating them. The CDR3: CASSPTEATNYGYTF. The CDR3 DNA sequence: TGTGCCAGCTCACCAACGGAAGCGACTAACTATGGCTACACCTTC.

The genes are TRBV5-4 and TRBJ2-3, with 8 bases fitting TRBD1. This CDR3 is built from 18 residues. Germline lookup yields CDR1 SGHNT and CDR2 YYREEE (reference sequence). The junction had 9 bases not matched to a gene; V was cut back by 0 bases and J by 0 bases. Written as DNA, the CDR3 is TGTGCCAGCAGCTTGGGGGTTCCCGGGACAGGAAGCACAGATACGCAGTATTTT. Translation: CASSLGVPGTGSTDTQYF.

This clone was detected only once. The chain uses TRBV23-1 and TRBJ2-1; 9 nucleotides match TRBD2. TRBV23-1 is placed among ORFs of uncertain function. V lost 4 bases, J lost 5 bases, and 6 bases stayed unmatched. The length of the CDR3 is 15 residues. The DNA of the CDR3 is TGCGCCAGCAGTCTAGCGGGAGTTCTCGACAATGAGCAGTTCTTC. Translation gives CASSLAGVLDNEQFF.

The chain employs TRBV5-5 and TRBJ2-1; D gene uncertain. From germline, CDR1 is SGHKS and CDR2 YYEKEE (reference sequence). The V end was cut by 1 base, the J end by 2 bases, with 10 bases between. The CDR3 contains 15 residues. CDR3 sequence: CASSLSAETYNEQFF. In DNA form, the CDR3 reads TGTGCCAGCAGCTTGTCTGCGGAGACCTACAATGAGCAGTTCTTC.

The DNA for the CDR3 is TGTGCCAGCAGCGTTAGTTTAGCAGATACGCAGTATTTT. This sequence encodes CASSVSLADTQYF. The chain links TRBV9 to TRBJ2-3; D is unresolved. V shed 2 bases and J shed 4 bases, with 8 bases lying between them. This CDR3 region has 13 residues. Germline values: CDR1 SGDLS, CDR2 YYNGEE.

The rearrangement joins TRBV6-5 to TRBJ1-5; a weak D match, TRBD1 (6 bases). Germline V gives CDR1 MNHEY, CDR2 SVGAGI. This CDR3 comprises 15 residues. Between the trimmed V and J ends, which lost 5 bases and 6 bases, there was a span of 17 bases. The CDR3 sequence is CASSTKQGLAQPQHF. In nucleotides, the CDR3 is TGTGCCAGCAGTACAAAACAGGGTTTGGCTCAGCCCCAGCATTTT.